This is a list of T cell receptor beta chains from one sample in a study of Graves' ophthalmopathy and Graves' hyperthyroidism. TCRdb independently ran MiXCR on the multiplex PCR reads; one entry per CDR3 protein. The profile shows 660,000 or so distinct CDR3 sequences, more than 40% of them singletons. Sequencing was performed on peripheral blood. All receptors come from an adult man with Graves' ophthalmopathy. CDR3s include the opening cysteine and the closing phenylalanine or tryptophan. The D gene is left open where the match is weak. Size tells how often a clone was seen (once, few, many) or the class of an expanded clone, and some rows leave it out.

TRBJ1-2 | - | TRBV7-6 | - | CASSPEGGHDYGYTF | TGTGCCAGCAGCCCAGAGGGGGGGCATGACTATGGCTACACCTTC
TRBJ1-1 | - | TRBV10-2 | - | CASSVGVGTEAFF | TGCGCTAGCAGTGTTGGTGTAGGCACTGAAGCTTTCTTT
TRBJ1-5 | - | TRBV25-1 | - | CASLGQDQPQHF | TGTGCCAGCTTAGGGCAGGATCAGCCCCAGCATTTT
TRBJ1-6 | - | TRBV2 | many | CASTTNSPLHF | TGTGCCAGCACAACCAATTCACCCCTCCACTTT
TRBJ2-5 | TRBD2 | TRBV6-5 | many | CASTSAGAGETQYF | TGTGCCAGCACCTCAGCGGGGGCCGGGGAGACCCAGTACTTC
TRBJ1-1 | - | TRBV25-1 | many | CASSESNGMNTEAFF | TGTGCCAGCAGTGAAAGTAACGGCATGAACACTGAAGCTTTCTTT
TRBJ1-4 | - | TRBV6-6 | many | CASRKQEKLFF | TGTGCCAGCAGAAAGCAGGAAAAACTGTTTTTT
TRBJ2-2 | TRBD2 | TRBV19 | few | CASSILGTRYTGELFF | TGTGCCAGTAGTATCCTCGGGACTAGGTACACCGGGGAGCTGTTTTTT
TRBJ2-5 | - | TRBV12-3/TRBV12-4 | many | CASTSLEALETQYF | TGTGCCAGCACCTCACTTGAGGCATTGGAGACCCAGTACTTC
TRBJ1-1 | - | TRBV6-2/TRBV6-3 | - | CASSYGPVRDAEAFF | TGTGCCAGCAGTTACGGCCCAGTTCGAGACGCTGAAGCTTTCTTT
TRBJ2-7 | - | TRBV7-2 | many | CASSLAPGPSYEQYF | TGTGCCAGCAGCTTAGCCCCAGGTCCGTCCTACGAGCAGTACTTC
TRBJ1-1 | - | TRBV7-3 | many | CASSSFGNTEAFF | TGTGCCAGCAGCTCATTCGGGAACACTGAAGCTTTCTTT
TRBJ1-3 | - | TRBV29-1 | - | CSVERAGNTIYF | TGCAGCGTTGAGCGGGCGGGAAACACCATATATTTT
TRBJ2-7 | - | TRBV20-1 | - | CSATVRDLAYEQYF | TGCAGTGCTACTGTTCGGGACCTGGCCTACGAGCAGTACTTC
TRBJ2-3 | - | TRBV10-3 | - | CAISPGISTDTQYF | TGTGCCATCAGTCCCGGGATTAGCACAGATACGCAGTATTTT
TRBJ1-2 | - | TRBV7-2 | - | CASSGGALGNFGYTF | TGTGCCAGCAGCGGGGGGGCTCTGGGGAATTTCGGCTACACCTTC
TRBJ2-3 | - | TRBV15 | - | CATSRDTTDTQYF | TGTGCCACCAGCAGAGATACGACAGATACGCAGTATTTT
TRBJ2-2 | - | TRBV9 | few | CASSVATNWNTGELFF | TGTGCCAGCAGCGTAGCTACGAACTGGAACACCGGGGAGCTGTTTTTT
TRBJ2-7 | TRBD2 | TRBV20-1 | - | CSGTSGGKEQYF | TGCAGTGGGACTAGCGGGGGGAAAGAGCAGTACTTC
TRBJ1-2 | TRBD1 | TRBV13 | - | CASSWTGGVGYTF | TGTGCCAGCAGCTGGACAGGGGGCGTCGGCTACACCTTC
TRBJ2-6 | - | TRBV6-2/TRBV6-3 | - | CASIYRAGANVLTF | TGTGCCAGCATATACAGGGCTGGGGCCAACGTCCTGACTTTC
TRBJ2-5 | TRBD2 | TRBV9 | many | CASSSSIGGRAEETQYF | TGTGCCAGCAGCTCCTCCATCGGCGGGAGGGCCGAGGAGACCCAGTACTTC
TRBJ1-4 | - | TRBV19 | few | CASSSTVRDEKLFF | TGTGCCAGTAGCTCGACAGTTCGGGATGAAAAACTGTTTTTT
TRBJ2-2 | - | TRBV9 | - | CASSAGSGNTGELFF | TGTGCCAGCAGCGCAGGGAGTGGGAACACCGGGGAGCTGTTTTTT
TRBJ1-5 | - | TRBV10-3 | - | CAISESTGNQPQHF | TGTGCCATCAGTGAATCGACAGGCAATCAGCCCCAGCATTTT
TRBJ2-7 | - | TRBV18 | - | CASSPQPIRGSYEQYF | TGTGCCAGCTCACCACAACCGATTAGGGGTTCCTACGAGCAGTACTTC
TRBJ2-7 | - | TRBV6-2/TRBV6-3 | - | CASSYSMGQSSYEQYF | TGTGCCAGCAGTTACTCGATGGGGCAGAGCAGCTACGAGCAGTACTTC
TRBJ1-2 | - | TRBV12-3/TRBV12-4 | - | CASSYSTGHHYGYTF | TGTGCCAGCAGTTATTCAACAGGGCACCACTATGGCTACACCTTC
TRBJ2-2 | - | TRBV6-4 | few | CASSAEAGDTGELFF | TGTGCCAGCAGTGCGGAGGCAGGGGACACCGGGGAGCTGTTTTTT
TRBJ2-5 | TRBD2 | TRBV29-1 | - | CSVNRLAGGAEETQYF | TGCAGCGTTAACAGACTAGCGGGGGGGGCCGAAGAGACCCAGTACTTC
TRBJ2-5 | - | TRBV11-2 | - | CARQRQETQYF | TGTGCCAGACAGCGACAAGAGACCCAGTACTTC
TRBJ2-6 | - | TRBV7-8 | - | CASNSPGPASSGANVLTF | TGTGCCAGCAACAGTCCGGGACCTGCGAGCTCTGGGGCCAACGTCCTGACTTTC
TRBJ1-2 | - | TRBV3-1 | - | CASSQRGEFYGYTF | TGTGCCAGCAGCCAAAGGGGGGAATTCTATGGCTACACCTTC
TRBJ1-1 | TRBD1 | TRBV19 | - | CASSMRTGLNTEAFF | TGTGCCAGTAGTATGCGGACAGGGCTCAACACTGAAGCTTTCTTT
TRBJ1-4 | TRBD1 | TRBV2 | - | CASNLQGAQSNEKLFF | TGTGCCAGCAACTTACAGGGGGCGCAGAGTAATGAAAAACTGTTTTTT
TRBJ2-7 | TRBD2 | TRBV19 | many | CASSMGTNYEQYF | TGTGCCAGTAGTATGGGGACTAACTACGAGCAGTACTTC
TRBJ2-5 | TRBD2 | TRBV29-1 | - | CSVGLAGAETQYF | TGCAGCGTTGGACTAGCGGGAGCAGAGACCCAGTACTTC
TRBJ1-1 | - | TRBV24-1 | many | CATSDFVRENTEAFF | TGTGCCACCAGTGATTTTGTCAGGGAGAACACTGAAGCTTTCTTT
TRBJ1-1 | TRBD1 | TRBV11-3 | few | CASSLQGGDMNTEAFF | TGTGCCAGCAGCTTACAGGGGGGGGACATGAACACTGAAGCTTTCTTT
TRBJ1-2 | TRBD1 | TRBV20-1 | once | CSATGAYGYTF | TGCAGTGCGACAGGGGCCTATGGCTACACCTTC
TRBJ1-1 | - | TRBV12-3/TRBV12-4 | - | CASSLWAGKDTEAFF | TGTGCCAGCAGTTTATGGGCAGGGAAGGACACTGAAGCTTTCTTT